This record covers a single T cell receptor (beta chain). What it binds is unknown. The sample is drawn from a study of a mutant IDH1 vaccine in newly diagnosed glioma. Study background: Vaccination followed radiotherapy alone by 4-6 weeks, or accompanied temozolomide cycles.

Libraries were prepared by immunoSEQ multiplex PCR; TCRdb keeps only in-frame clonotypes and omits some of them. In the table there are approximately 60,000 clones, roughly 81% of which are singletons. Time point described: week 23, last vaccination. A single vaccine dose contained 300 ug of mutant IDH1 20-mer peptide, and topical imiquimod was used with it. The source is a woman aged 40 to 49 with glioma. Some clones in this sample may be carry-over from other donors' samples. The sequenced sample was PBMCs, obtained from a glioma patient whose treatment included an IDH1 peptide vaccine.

CDR3 residues: CASSRTYTDTQYF. CDR3 nucleotides: TGTGCCAGCAGCAGGACTTACACAGATACGCAGTATTTT. V is TRBV14 and J is TRBJ2-3; D is possibly TRBD2 (5 bases). Germline V gives CDR1 SGHDN, CDR2 FVKESK. Trimming took off 5 bases at V and 2 bases at J, with 8 bases between the two ends. The CDR3 covers 13 residues. Full variable domain (outside the CDR3, taken from reference TRBV14 and TRBJ2-3): EAGVTQFPSHSVIEKGQTVTLRCDPISGHDNLYWYRRVMGKEIKFLLHFVKESKQDESGMPNNRFLAERTGGTYSTLKVQPAELEDSGVYFCASSRTYTDTQYFGPGTRLTVL.